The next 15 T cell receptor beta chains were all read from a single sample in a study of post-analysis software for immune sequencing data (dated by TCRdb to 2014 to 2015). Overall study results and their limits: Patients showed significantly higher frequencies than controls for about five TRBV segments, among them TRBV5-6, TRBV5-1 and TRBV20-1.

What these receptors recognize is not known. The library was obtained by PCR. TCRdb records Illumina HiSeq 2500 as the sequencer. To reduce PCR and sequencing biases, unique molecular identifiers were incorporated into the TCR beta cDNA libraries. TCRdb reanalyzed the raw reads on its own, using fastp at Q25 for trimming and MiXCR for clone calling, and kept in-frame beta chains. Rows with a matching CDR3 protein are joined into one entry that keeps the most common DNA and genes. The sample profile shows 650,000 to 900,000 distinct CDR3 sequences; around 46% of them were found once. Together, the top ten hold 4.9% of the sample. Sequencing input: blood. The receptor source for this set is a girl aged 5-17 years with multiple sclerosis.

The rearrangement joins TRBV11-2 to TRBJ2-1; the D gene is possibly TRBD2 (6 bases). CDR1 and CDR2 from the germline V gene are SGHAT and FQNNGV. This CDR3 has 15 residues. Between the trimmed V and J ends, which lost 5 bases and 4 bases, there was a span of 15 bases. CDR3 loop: CASSRFRGEYNEQFF. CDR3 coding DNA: TGTGCCAGCAGCCGGTTCCGCGGGGAGTACAATGAGCAGTTCTTC. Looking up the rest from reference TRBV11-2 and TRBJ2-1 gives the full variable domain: EAGVAQSPRYKIIEKRQSVAFWCNPISGHATLYWYQQILGQGPKLLIQFQNNGVVDDSQLPKDRFSAERLKGVDSTLKIQPAKLEDSAVYLCASSRFRGEYNEQFFGPGTRLTVL.

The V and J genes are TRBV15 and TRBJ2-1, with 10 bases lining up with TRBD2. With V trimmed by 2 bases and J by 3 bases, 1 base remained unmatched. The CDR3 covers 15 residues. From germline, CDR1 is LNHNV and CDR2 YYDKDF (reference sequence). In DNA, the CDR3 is TGTGCCACCAGCAGAACTAGCGGGATCTACAATGAGCAGTTCTTC. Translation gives CATSRTSGIYNEQFF.

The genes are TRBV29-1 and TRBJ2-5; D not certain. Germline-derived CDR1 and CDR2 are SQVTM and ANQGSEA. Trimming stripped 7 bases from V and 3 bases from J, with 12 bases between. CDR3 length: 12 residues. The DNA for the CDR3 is TGCAGCGCCGAACCACTCGAAGAGACCCAGTACTTC. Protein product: CSAEPLEETQYF.

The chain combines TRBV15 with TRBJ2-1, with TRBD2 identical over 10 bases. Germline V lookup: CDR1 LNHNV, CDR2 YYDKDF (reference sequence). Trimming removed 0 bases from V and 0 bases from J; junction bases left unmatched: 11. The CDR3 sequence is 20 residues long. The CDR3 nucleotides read TGTGCCACCAGCAGAGAGCCCGGTCTAGCGGGAGTCCACTCCTACAATGAGCAGTTCTTC. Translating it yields CATSREPGLAGVHSYNEQFF.

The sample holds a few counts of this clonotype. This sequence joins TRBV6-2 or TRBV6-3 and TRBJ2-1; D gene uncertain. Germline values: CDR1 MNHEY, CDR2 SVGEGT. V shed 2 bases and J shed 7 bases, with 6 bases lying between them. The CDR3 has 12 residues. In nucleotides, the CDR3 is TGTGCCAGCAGTTACGGAGAAAATGAGCAGTTCTTC. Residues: CASSYGENEQFF.

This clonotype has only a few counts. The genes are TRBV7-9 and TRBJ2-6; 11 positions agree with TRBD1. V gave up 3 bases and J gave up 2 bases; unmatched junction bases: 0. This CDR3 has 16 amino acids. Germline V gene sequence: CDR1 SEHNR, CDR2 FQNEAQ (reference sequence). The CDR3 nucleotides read TGTGCCAGCAGCTTGGGACAGGGGGCTGGGGCCAACGTCCTGACTTTC. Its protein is CASSLGQGAGANVLTF.

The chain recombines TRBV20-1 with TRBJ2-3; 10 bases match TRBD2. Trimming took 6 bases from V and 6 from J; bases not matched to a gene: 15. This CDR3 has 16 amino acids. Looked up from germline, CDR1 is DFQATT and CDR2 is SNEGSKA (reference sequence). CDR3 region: CSARGSSGRRGDTQYF. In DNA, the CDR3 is TGCAGTGCCCGAGGGTCTAGCGGGAGACGCGGGGATACGCAGTATTTT.

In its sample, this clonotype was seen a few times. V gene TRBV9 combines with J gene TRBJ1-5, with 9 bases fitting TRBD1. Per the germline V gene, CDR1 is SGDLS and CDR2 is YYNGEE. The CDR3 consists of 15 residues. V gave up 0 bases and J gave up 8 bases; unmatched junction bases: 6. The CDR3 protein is CASSVAPDRGEPQHF. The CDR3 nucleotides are TGTGCCAGCAGCGTAGCCCCGGACAGGGGTGAGCCCCAGCATTTT.

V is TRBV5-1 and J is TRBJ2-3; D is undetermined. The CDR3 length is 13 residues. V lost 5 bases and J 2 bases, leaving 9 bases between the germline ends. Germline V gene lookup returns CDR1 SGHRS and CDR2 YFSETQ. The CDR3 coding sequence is TGCGCCAGCAGTCGAAGGAACACAGATACGCAGTATTTT. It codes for CASSRRNTDTQYF.

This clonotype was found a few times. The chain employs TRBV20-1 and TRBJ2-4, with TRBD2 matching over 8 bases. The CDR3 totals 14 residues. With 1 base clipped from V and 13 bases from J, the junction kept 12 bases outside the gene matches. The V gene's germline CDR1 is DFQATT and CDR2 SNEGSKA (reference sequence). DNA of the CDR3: TGCAGTGCTAGAGCCCCGGGACTAGAAGTTGAGCAGTACTTC. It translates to CSARAPGLEVEQYF.

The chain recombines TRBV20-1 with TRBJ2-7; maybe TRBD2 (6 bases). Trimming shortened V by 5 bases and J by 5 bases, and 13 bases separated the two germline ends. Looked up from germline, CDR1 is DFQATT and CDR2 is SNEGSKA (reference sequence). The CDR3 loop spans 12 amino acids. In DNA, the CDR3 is TGCAGTGCTTTTGGGGGGACGAACGAGCAGTACTTC. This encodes CSAFGGTNEQYF.

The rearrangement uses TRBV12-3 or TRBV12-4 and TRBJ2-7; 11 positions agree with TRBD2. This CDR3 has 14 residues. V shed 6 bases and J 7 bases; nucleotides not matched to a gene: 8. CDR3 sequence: CASRYSGRAWEQYF. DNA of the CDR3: TGTGCCAGCAGATATAGCGGGAGGGCCTGGGAGCAGTACTTC.

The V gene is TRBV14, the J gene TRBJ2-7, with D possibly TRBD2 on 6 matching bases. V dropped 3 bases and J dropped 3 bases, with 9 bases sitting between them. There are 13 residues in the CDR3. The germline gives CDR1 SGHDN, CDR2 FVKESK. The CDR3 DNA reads TGTGCCAGCAGCCAGGGGGGTCACTACGAGCAGTACTTC. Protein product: CASSQGGHYEQYF.

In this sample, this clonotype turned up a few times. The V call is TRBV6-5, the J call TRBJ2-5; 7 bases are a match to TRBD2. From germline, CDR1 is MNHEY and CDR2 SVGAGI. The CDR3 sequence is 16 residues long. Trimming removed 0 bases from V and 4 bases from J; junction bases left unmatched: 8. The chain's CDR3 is CASSYSHLWGGETQYF. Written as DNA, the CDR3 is TGTGCCAGCAGTTACTCGCACCTTTGGGGGGGAGAGACCCAGTACTTC.

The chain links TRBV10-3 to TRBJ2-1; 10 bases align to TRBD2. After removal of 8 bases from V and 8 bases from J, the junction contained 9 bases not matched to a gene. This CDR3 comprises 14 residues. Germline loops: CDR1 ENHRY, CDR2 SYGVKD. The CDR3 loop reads CAIGKTSGTDEQFF. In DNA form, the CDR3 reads TGTGCCATCGGAAAAACTAGCGGGACGGATGAGCAGTTCTTC.